Presented here are 7 T cell receptor beta chains from one specimen sequenced in a study of T cell responses to AZD1222 COVID-19 vaccine. Assay: immunoSEQ multiplex PCR; the TCRdb copy retains only in-frame clones and omits some. This sample has about 100,000 clones, with approximately 90% found just once. This sample comprised peripheral blood, obtained 28 days after the second AZD1222 dose. The source of these receptors is an adult who received the AZD1222 COVID-19 vaccine.

The chain is built from TRBV28 and TRBJ2-1, with D unclear. Trimming cost V 7 bases and J 1 base, with 11 bases left between them. Germline CDR1 reads MDHEN; CDR2 reads SYDVKM. The CDR3 covers 14 residues. This CDR3 is CASIAITSYNEQFF. DNA of the CDR3: TGTGCCAGCATAGCAATCACGTCCTACAATGAGCAGTTCTTC.

This sequence joins TRBV6-4 and TRBJ2-3; the D gene is possibly TRBD2 (6 bases). This CDR3 is built from 16 residues. Trimming left V 0 bases short and J 1 base short, with 11 bases between. The germline V gene encodes CDR1 MRHNA and CDR2 SNTAGT. CDR3 sequence reads: CASSDSGSSGTDTQYF. The CDR3 coding sequence is TGTGCCAGCAGTGACTCGGGGTCTAGCGGCACAGATACGCAGTATTTT.

The chain recombines TRBV19 with TRBJ1-2, with D possibly matching TRBD1 (5 bases). In germline, CDR1 is LNHDA, CDR2 SQIVND (reference sequence). CDR3 size: 14 residues. Trimming shortened V by 5 bases and J by 4 bases, and 14 bases separated the two germline ends. The chain's CDR3 is CASSAGTASYGYTF. In DNA form, the CDR3 reads TGTGCCAGTAGTGCCGGGACGGCTAGCTATGGCTACACCTTC.

The genes are TRBV14 and TRBJ2-5; possibly TRBD2 for D (5 bases). Trimming left V 4 bases short and J 2 bases short, with 11 bases between. Germline CDR1 reads SGHDN; CDR2 reads FVKESK. This CDR3 is built from 14 residues. The CDR3 nucleotides are TGTGCCAGCAGCCGCCCGGGGAGACAAGAGACCCAGTACTTC. Its translation: CASSRPGRQETQYF.

V usage is TRBV10-3 and J usage is TRBJ1-3; 7 nucleotides line up with TRBD1. Germline CDR1 reads ENHRY; CDR2 reads SYGVKD. The CDR3 contains 14 residues. The trim removed 6 bases at V and 8 bases at J, leaving 10 bases unmatched. Here the CDR3 DNA reads TGTGCCATCAGAGAGGGGGCCGGTCGGGACACCATATATTTT. Translated, it gives CAIREGAGRDTIYF.

This chain links TRBV5-1 with TRBJ2-7, with 9 bases aligning to TRBD1. V shed 2 bases, J shed 3 bases, and the junction held 6 bases outside the gene matches. CDR3 size: 15 residues. Germline V gene sequence: CDR1 SGHRS, CDR2 YFSETQ. The CDR3 loop is CASSFSGDRVYEQYF. As DNA, the CDR3 is TGCGCCAGCAGCTTTTCGGGGGACAGGGTCTACGAGCAGTACTTC.

The sample holds one count of this clone. The rearrangement joins TRBV19 to TRBJ1-4; D is possibly TRBD1 (6 bases). The germline V gene encodes CDR1 LNHDA and CDR2 SQIVND (reference sequence). Trimming took 5 bases from V and 5 from J, leaving 15 bases between them. This CDR3 spans 15 amino acids. The chain's CDR3 is CASSPDSTSNEKLFF. The CDR3 nucleotides are TGTGCCAGTAGTCCGGACAGCACCTCAAATGAAAAACTGTTTTTT.